This T cell receptor beta chain was profiled in a study of T cell responses to AZD1222 COVID-19 vaccine (dated by TCRdb to about 2021). General notes on the study: TCR sequencing was performed for 230 to 250 trial participants, of whom around 200 were given two doses of AZD1222 and approximately 25 were given two doses of MenACWY control vaccine. Trial participants were enrolled into age subgroups of 18-55, 56-69 and 70-plus years, which contained around 150, 29 and 61 TCR-sequenced participants, respectively.

The time point label of this sample denotes: about 28 days (+/-7) after the second vaccine dose. The sample's treatment or condition label is to be understood as: meningococcal conjugate vaccine given as trial control. Samples from vaccinated people were obtained from the UK trials COV001 and COV002, which included a single-blind randomized controlled phase 2/3 trial of AZD1222 (ChAdOx1 nCoV-19) in healthy adults. For TCRbeta chain sequencing, PBMC samples from trial participants were taken at day 0 and at day 28 after the second dose. CDR3 length: 19 amino acids, cysteine to phenylalanine. Of all the DNA, just the CDR3 is kept, 57 bases in frame from base 1. V is pruned by 2 bases and J by 2 bases, leaving 12 bases of the junction without a gene match. The germline V gene yields LGHNA for CDR1 and YSLEER for CDR2. The CDR3 regions of human TCRbeta chains were subjected to immunosequencing. The authors processed their data as follows. Repertoire TCRs were checked for matches against a reference library of SARS-CoV-2-specific TCRs that had been generated using the MIRA antigen-specificity platform. Breadth meant the fraction of unique TCRs that were SARS-CoV-2-associated, whereas depth meant the fraction of total T cells that were SARS-CoV-2-associated. Using the MIRA data, each spike-specific TCR was mapped to the spike region that the TCR reacts to and placed in a CD4 or CD8 class. Log10-transformed breadth and depth values were compared by one-way ANOVA with Sidak's multiple comparisons tests. Entries here come from immuneACCESS through TCRdb and include only in-frame sequences with V and J called. Some clones fail to appear in such tables; in the studies checked, an unresolved V gene covers under half of the shortfall, and the cause of the remainder is unknown. D and trimming come from the DNA, and the V and J calls and clone size come from that table. This sample has over 70,000 clones in its table, and 60% to 85% of those were observed once. The leading ten clones occupy 27% of the sample.

On the study overall, not on this receptor specifically: Participants were mostly white British, with more females than males. The authors suggested clonal diversity may have been underestimated. CD4 TCRs associated with the vaccine covered the entire spike protein, and the dominant responses were in regions 160-218 and 743-854. Because no samples from the day 14 peak response were available, repertoires could be characterized only after the peak T cell response. A significant rise in spike-specific TCR breadth and depth was observed after two AZD1222 doses relative to day 0 and relative to MenACWY recipients. In the small 56-69-year group, the increase in depth fell short of significance, most likely because of low power. Conclusions about previously exposed vaccinees are limited, since just 6 or 7 AZD1222 recipients were seropositive for SARS-CoV-2 at baseline. Epitopes outside the regions mutated in the B.1.351 and B.1.1.7 variants were reportedly recognized by nearly half of the unique spike-specific TCRs.

In regard to this clone: Its binding antigen is unknown. No qualities accompany the bases; no much larger clone lies one base away.

The sequencing here drew on peripheral blood, taken 28 days after the second dose of the MenACWY control vaccine. The chain couples TRBV4-3 to TRBJ2-1, with 10 junctional bases fitting TRBD2. This sequence originates from an adult who received the MenACWY meningococcal vaccine as a control. The CDR3 in this case is CASSQSPSGGAGPYNEQFF. The nucleotides are TGCGCCAGCAGCCAAAGTCCCAGCGGGGGGGCCGGCCCCTACAATGAGCAGTTCTTC.